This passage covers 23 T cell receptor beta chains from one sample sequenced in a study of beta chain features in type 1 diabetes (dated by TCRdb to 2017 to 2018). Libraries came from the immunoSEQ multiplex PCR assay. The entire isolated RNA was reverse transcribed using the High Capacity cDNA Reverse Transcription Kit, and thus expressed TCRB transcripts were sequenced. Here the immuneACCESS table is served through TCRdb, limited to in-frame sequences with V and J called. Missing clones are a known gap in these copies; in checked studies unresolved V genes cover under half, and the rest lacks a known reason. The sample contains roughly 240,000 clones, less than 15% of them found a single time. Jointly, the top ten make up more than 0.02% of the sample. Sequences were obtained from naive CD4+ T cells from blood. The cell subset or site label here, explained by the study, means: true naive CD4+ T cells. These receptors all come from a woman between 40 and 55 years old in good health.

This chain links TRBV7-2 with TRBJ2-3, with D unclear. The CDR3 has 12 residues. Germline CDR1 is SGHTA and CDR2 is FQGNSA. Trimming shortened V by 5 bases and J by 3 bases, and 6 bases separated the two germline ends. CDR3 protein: CASSKTTDTQYF. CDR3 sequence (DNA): TGTGCCAGCAGCAAGACTACAGATACGCAGTATTTT.

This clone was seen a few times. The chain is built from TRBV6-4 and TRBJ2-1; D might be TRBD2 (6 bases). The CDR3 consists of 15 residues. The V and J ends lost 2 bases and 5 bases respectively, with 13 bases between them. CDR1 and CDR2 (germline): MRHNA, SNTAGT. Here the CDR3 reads CASSDPSRGNNEQFF. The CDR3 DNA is TGTGCCAGCAGTGACCCCTCCCGCGGGAACAATGAGCAGTTCTTC.

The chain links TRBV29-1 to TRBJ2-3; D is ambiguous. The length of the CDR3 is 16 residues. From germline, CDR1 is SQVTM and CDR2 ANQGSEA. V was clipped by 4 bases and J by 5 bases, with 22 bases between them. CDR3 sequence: CSVGPTVDSRVDTQYF. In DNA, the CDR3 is TGCAGCGTTGGCCCCACGGTGGATAGTCGGGTAGATACGCAGTATTTT.

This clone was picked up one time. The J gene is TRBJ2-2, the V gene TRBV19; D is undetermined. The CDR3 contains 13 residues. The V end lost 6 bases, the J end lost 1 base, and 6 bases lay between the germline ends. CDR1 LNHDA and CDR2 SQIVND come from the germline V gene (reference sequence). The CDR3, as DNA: TGTGCCAGTAGGTTTCTGAACACCGGGGAGCTGTTTTTT. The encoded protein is CASRFLNTGELFF. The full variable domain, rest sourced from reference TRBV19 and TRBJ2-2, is DGGITQSPKYLFRKEGQNVTLSCEQNLNHDAMYWYRQDPGQGLRLIYYSQIVNDFQKGDIAEGYSVSREKKESFPLTVTSAQKNPTAFYLCASRFLNTGELFFGEGSRLTVL.

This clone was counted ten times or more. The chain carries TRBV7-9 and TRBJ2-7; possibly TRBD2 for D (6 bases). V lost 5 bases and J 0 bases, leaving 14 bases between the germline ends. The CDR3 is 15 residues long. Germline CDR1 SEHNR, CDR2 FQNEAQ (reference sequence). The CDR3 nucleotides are TGTGCCAGCAGCCCCTGGAGGGCGAGCTCCTACGAGCAGTACTTC. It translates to CASSPWRASSYEQYF.

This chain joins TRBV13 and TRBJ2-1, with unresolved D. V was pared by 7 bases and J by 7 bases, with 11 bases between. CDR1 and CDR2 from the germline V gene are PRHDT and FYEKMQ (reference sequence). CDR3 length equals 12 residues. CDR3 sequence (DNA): TGTGCCAGCACTCCGGGTCCGAATGAGCAGTTCTTC. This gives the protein CASTPGPNEQFF.

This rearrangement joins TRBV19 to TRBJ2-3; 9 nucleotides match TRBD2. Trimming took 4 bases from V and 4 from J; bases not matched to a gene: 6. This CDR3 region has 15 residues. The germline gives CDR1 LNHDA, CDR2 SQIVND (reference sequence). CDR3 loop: CASSTASGAADTQYF. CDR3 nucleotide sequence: TGTGCCAGTAGTACTGCTAGCGGGGCGGCAGATACGCAGTATTTT.

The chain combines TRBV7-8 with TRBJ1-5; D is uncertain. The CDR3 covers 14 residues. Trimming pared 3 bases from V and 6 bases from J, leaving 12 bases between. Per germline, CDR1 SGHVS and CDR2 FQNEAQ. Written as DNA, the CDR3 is TGTGCCAGCAGCTTTGGAGGGATGGGTCAGCCCCAGCATTTT. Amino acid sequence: CASSFGGMGQPQHF.

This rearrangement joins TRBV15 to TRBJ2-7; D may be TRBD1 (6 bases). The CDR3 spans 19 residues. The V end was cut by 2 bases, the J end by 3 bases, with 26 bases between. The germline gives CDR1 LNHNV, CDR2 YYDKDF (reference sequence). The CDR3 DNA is TGTGCCACCAGCAGAAACACCGAGGAACAGGGTAGGCTTGGCTACGAGCAGTACTTC. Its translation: CATSRNTEEQGRLGYEQYF.

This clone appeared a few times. As DNA, the CDR3 is TGTGCCAGCAGCTTAGAAGGGCTAGCGGATAACAATGAGCAGTTCTTC. It yields the protein CASSLEGLADNNEQFF. The V and J genes are TRBV13 and TRBJ2-1, with 7 bases identical to TRBD2. The CDR3 loop spans 16 amino acids. In germline, CDR1 is PRHDT, CDR2 FYEKMQ (reference sequence). V lost 1 base to trimming and J lost 5 bases; unmatched junction nucleotides: 8.

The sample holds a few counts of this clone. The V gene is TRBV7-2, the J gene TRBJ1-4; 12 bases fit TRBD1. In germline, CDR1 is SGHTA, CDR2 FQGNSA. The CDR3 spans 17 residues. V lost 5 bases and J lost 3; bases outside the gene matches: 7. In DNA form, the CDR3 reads TGTGCCAGCAGCGCACGGGGACAGGGGGCTGCTAATGAAAAACTGTTTTTT. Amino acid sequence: CASSARGQGAANEKLFF.

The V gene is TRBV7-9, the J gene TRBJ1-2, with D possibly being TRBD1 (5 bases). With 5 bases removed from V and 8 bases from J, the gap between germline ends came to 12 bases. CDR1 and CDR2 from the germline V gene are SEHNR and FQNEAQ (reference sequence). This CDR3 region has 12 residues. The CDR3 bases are TGTGCCAGCAGCCGACAGAGTGAGGGCTACACCTTC. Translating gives CASSRQSEGYTF.

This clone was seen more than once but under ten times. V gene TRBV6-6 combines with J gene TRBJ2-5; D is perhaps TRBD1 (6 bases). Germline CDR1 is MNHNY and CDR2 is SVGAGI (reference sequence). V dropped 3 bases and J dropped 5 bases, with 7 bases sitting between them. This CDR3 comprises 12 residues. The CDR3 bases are TGTGCCAGCAGTTATAGGGGGGAGACCCAGTACTTC. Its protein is CASSYRGETQYF.

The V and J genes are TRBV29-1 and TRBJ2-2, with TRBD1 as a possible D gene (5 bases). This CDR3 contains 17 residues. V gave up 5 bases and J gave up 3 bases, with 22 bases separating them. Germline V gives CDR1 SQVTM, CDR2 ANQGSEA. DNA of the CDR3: TGCAGCGTTTTGACTCCGATTGGGGCTGGCGACACCGGGGAGCTGTTTTTT. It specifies CSVLTPIGAGDTGELFF.

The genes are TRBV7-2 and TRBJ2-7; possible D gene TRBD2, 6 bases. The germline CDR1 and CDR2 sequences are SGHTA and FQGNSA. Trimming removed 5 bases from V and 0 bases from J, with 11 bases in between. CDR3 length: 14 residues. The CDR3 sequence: CASSPLAVSYEQYF. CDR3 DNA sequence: TGTGCCAGCAGCCCTTTAGCGGTCTCCTACGAGCAGTACTTC. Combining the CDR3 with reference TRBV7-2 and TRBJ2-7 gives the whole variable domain GAGVSQSPSNKVTEKGKDVELRCDPISGHTALYWYRQSLGQGLEFLIYFQGNSAPDKSGLPSDRFSAERTGGSVSTLTIQRTQQEDSAVYLCASSPLAVSYEQYFGPGTRLTVT.

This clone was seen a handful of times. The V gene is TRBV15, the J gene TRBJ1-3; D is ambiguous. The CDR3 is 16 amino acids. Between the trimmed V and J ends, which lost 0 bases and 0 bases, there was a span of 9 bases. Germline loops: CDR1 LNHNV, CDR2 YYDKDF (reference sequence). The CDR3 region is CATSRDPVPSGNTIYF. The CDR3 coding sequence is TGTGCCACCAGCAGAGATCCGGTGCCCTCTGGAAACACCATATATTTT.

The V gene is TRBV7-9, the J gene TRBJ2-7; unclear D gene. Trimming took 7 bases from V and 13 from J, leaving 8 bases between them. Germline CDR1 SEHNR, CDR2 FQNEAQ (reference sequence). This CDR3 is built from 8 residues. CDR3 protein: CASTGPYF. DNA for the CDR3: TGTGCCAGCACCGGTCCCTACTTC.

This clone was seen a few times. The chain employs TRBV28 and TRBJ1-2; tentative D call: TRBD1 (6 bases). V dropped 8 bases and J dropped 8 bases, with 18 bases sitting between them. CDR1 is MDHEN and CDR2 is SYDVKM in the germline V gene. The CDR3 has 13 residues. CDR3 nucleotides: TGTGCCAGCCGGGACACGAATCCGGACGGCTACACCTTC. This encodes CASRDTNPDGYTF.

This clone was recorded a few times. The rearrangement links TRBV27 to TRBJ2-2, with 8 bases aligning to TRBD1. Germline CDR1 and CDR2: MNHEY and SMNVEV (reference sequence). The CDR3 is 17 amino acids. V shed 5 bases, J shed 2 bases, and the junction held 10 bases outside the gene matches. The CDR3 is CASSPRTGTVNTGELFF. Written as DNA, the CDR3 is TGTGCCAGCAGTCCAAGGACAGGGACCGTAAACACCGGGGAGCTGTTTTTT.

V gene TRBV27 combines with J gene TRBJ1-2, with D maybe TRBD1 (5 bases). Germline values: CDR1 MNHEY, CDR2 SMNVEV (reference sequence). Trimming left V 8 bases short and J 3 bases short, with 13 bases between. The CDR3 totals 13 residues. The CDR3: CASGATEYYGYTF. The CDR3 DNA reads TGTGCCAGCGGGGCAACAGAGTACTATGGCTACACCTTC.

The CDR3 nucleotides read TGTGCCAGCAGTTACCGACTCAGTGGCGGCTACACCTTC. Translating gives CASSYRLSGGYTF. This sequence joins TRBV6-5 and TRBJ1-2; D unresolved. Germline CDR1 and CDR2: MNHEY and SVGAGI. Trimming took 2 bases from V and 8 from J, leaving 12 bases between them. The CDR3 length is 13 residues.

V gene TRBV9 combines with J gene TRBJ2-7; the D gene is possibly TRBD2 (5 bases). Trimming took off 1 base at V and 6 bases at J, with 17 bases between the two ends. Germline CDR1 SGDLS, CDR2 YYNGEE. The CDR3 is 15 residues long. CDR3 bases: TGTGCCAGCAGCGTAAGCGGAAATAGCCGATCCGAGCAGTACTTC. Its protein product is CASSVSGNSRSEQYF. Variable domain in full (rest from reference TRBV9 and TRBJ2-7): DSGVTQTPKHLITATGQRVTLRCSPRSGDLSVYWYQQSLDQGLQFLIQYYNGEERAKGNILERFSAQQFPDLHSELNLSSLELGDSALYFCASSVSGNSRSEQYFGPGTRLTVT.

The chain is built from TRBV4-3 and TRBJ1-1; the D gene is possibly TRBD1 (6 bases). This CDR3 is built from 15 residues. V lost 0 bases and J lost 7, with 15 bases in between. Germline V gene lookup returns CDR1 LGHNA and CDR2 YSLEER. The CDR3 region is CASSQDARGSLEAFF. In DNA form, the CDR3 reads TGCGCCAGCAGCCAAGATGCCAGGGGATCTCTTGAAGCTTTCTTT.